This T cell receptor beta chain stems from a study of neurological immune-mediated disorders. Broader study findings: The level of TCR clonal expansion was highest in patients with HTLV-1-associated myelopathy and lowest in multiple sclerosis, where it fell below the level seen in healthy controls.

This clonotype was seen ten or more times. Its antigen is not identified. CDR3 length: 14 residues. Germline V lookup: CDR1 SEHNR, CDR2 FQNEAQ (reference sequence). V lost 8 bases to trimming and J lost 5 bases, with 16 bases between them. The cDNA came from 5'RACE, which used 10-nucleotide random UMIs. From the 5' RACE reads, TCRdb called clonotypes with MiXCR, one entry per CDR3 protein. The data hold tens of thousands of distinct CDR3 sequences, with 10% observed a single time. Sequencing was carried out using PBMCs. The receptor's source is a woman aged 40 to 49 with HTLV-1-associated myelopathy (HAM/TSP). This sequence joins TRBV7-9 and TRBJ2-1; D is ambiguous. DNA of the CDR3: TGTGCCAGCGCTGATGGTAGCACACACAATGAGCAGTTCTTC. Its protein is CASADGSTHNEQFF.